These T cell receptor beta chains were read from a single sample in a study of human T cells and chemical hapten exposure. TCRdb called the RACE reads again in MiXCR, with one record for every CDR3 protein. Of 82,000 or so distinct CDR3 sequences in the sample, 13% were seen once. The specimen comprised whole blood, sampled in connection with sensitization to the hapten diphenylcyclopropenone (DPC). All receptors come from a woman between 45 and 65 years old with alopecia areata. Some clones in this sample may be carry-over from other donors' samples. The CDR3 runs from the conserved cysteine through the conserved F or W. The D gene is left open where the match is weak. Only some rows state a clone size, as once, few, many or a class for expanded clones.

TRBD1 | TRBJ2-2 | TRBV2 | few | CATRTGMEIGELFF | TGTGCCACCAGGACAGGGATGGAAATCGGGGAGCTGTTTTTT
TRBD2 | TRBJ2-1 | TRBV5-1 | many | CASKSTGRVENEQFF | TGCGCCAGTAAATCGACCGGGAGGGTTGAGAATGAGCAGTTCTTC
NA | TRBJ1-6 | TRBV5-5 | few | CASSFATGRVNSPLHF | TGTGCCAGCAGCTTCGCGACAGGTCGGGTTAATTCACCCCTCCACTTT
NA | TRBJ2-7 | TRBV2 | many | CASSEEALWGNYEQYF | TGTGCCAGCAGTGAAGAGGCCCTTTGGGGAAACTACGAGCAGTACTTC
NA | TRBJ1-2 | TRBV19 | many | CASSIDRGDGYTF | TGTGCCAGTAGTATAGACAGGGGTGATGGCTACACCTTC
NA | TRBJ2-1 | TRBV29-1 | few | CSVEIKSSYNEQFF | TGCAGCGTTGAGATTAAGAGCTCCTACAATGAGCAGTTCTTC
TRBD1 | TRBJ1-2 | TRBV12-3/TRBV12-4 | NA | CASTRWPTGTYGYTF | TGTGCCAGCACCCGCTGGCCGACAGGGACCTATGGCTACACCTTC
NA | TRBJ1-1 | TRBV6-4 | many | CASRGPNTEAFF | TGTGCCAGCAGGGGACCGAACACTGAAGCTTTCTTT
TRBD2 | TRBJ2-3 | TRBV11-2 | many | CASSLVGGPTDTQYF | TGTGCCAGCAGCTTGGTGGGAGGGCCCACAGATACGCAGTATTTT
NA | TRBJ2-5 | TRBV18 | many | CASSPPGQRETQYF | TGTGCCAGCTCACCCCCCGGACAGAGGGAGACCCAGTACTTC
NA | TRBJ2-3 | TRBV5-5 | few | CASSWTLWDTDTQYF | TGTGCCAGCAGCTGGACACTCTGGGATACAGATACGCAGTATTTT
TRBD1 | TRBJ2-1 | TRBV9 | few | CASSVDRGIANEQFF | TGTGCCAGCAGCGTCGACAGGGGGATAGCCAATGAGCAGTTCTTC
TRBD1 | TRBJ1-5 | TRBV20-1 | many | CSASGGGTGQPQHF | TGCAGTGCTAGTGGAGGTGGGACAGGGCAGCCCCAGCATTTT
NA | TRBJ2-7 | TRBV7-6 | NA | CASSRLKGTREQYF | TGTGCCAGCAGCCGGCTGAAAGGCACGCGGGAGCAGTACTTC
TRBD2 | TRBJ2-3 | TRBV13 | NA | CASSFSGGTDTQYF | TGTGCCAGCAGCTTCAGCGGGGGGACAGATACGCAGTATTTT
NA | TRBJ2-2 | TRBV29-1 | many | CSVAGNTGELFF | TGCAGCGTTGCAGGGAACACCGGGGAGCTGTTTTTT
NA | TRBJ1-5 | TRBV15 | NA | CATSMIPNQPQHF | TGTGCCACCAGCATGATTCCCAATCAGCCCCAGCATTTT
TRBD2 | TRBJ2-3 | TRBV29-1 | many | CSVDGLAGGTDTQYF | TGCAGCGTTGATGGTCTAGCGGGGGGCACAGATACGCAGTATTTT
TRBD2 | TRBJ2-5 | TRBV6-1 | many | CASSLWTSGTKETQYF | TGTGCCAGCAGCCTCTGGACTAGCGGGACCAAAGAGACCCAGTACTTC
NA | TRBJ2-1 | TRBV7-2 | many | CASRLPNRFDEQFF | TGTGCCAGCCGTCTTCCGAACCGCTTTGATGAGCAGTTCTTC
NA | TRBJ2-5 | TRBV11-2 | many | CASSLEFGGHGETQYF | TGTGCCAGCAGCTTAGAGTTCGGGGGGCATGGAGAGACCCAGTACTTC
TRBD2 | TRBJ2-3 | TRBV10-2 | few | CASSERLAPITDTQYF | TGCGCCAGCAGTGAGAGACTAGCCCCAATCACAGATACGCAGTATTTT
NA | TRBJ1-5 | TRBV6-6 | NA | CASGPGRDHQPQHF | TGTGCCAGCGGTCCGGGACGGGATCATCAGCCCCAGCATTTT
NA | TRBJ2-7 | TRBV3-1 | many | CASSPTGIRSEQYF | TGTGCCAGCAGCCCGACCGGGATAAGGAGCGAGCAGTACTTC
TRBD1 | TRBJ1-4 | TRBV7-9 | NA | CASSYTGGDNEKLFF | TGTGCCAGCAGCTATACAGGGGGCGATAATGAAAAACTGTTTTTT
TRBD2 | TRBJ2-2 | TRBV29-1 | many | CSVLGTSGLVGELFF | TGCAGCGTTTTAGGGACTAGCGGTTTAGTAGGGGAGCTGTTTTTT
NA | TRBJ2-1 | TRBV2 | few | CASCVTNEQFF | TGTGCCAGCTGTGTGACAAATGAGCAGTTCTTC
NA | TRBJ2-1 | TRBV9 | NA | CASSAERGAFYNEQFF | TGTGCCAGCAGCGCTGAGAGGGGGGCCTTCTACAATGAGCAGTTCTTC
TRBD1 | TRBJ2-5 | TRBV12-3/TRBV12-4 | many | CASRRGPETQYF | TGTGCCAGCAGGAGGGGGCCAGAGACCCAGTACTTC
NA | TRBJ1-2 | TRBV11-2 | many | CASSLRGRAGTTNYGYTF | TGTGCCAGCAGCTTAAGGGGCCGTGCGGGGACCACTAACTATGGCTACACCTTC
TRBD2 | TRBJ2-7 | TRBV5-4 | many | CASSHPLAGRSYEQYF | TGTGCCAGCAGCCATCCACTAGCGGGGCGCTCCTACGAGCAGTACTTC
TRBD1 | TRBJ2-5 | TRBV6-1 | few | CASRPLGQGGETQYF | TGTGCCAGCAGACCTCTTGGACAGGGAGGAGAGACCCAGTACTTC
NA | TRBJ2-1 | TRBV29-1 | many | CSVERPGDEQFF | TGCAGCGTTGAAAGGCCTGGGGATGAGCAGTTCTTC
NA | TRBJ1-1 | TRBV20-1 | NA | CSAREGQRALAFF | TGCAGTGCTAGAGAGGGACAAAGGGCATTAGCTTTCTTT
TRBD1 | TRBJ1-3 | TRBV7-6 | NA | CASSLWAGGSTGNTIYF | TGTGCCAGCAGCCTCTGGGCAGGGGGCTCCACTGGAAACACCATATATTTT
NA | TRBJ1-3 | TRBV18 | many | CASSPPTLGNTIYF | TGTGCCAGCTCACCACCGACGCTTGGAAACACCATATATTTT
NA | TRBJ1-6 | TRBV28 | NA | CASSPPQVPLHF | TGTGCCAGCAGTCCCCCCCAGGTCCCCCTCCACTTT
NA | TRBJ2-7 | TRBV11-2 | few | CASSLENGPVYEQYF | TGTGCCAGCAGCTTAGAAAACGGACCGGTATACGAGCAGTACTTC
NA | TRBJ2-5 | TRBV3-1 | few | CASSPGVSIGEETQYF | TGTGCCAGCAGCCCAGGGGTTTCGATTGGGGAAGAGACCCAGTACTTC
NA | TRBJ2-1 | TRBV5-1 | NA | CASRFPESSYNEQFF | TGCGCCAGCAGATTTCCGGAGAGCTCCTACAATGAGCAGTTCTTC
NA | TRBJ1-1 | TRBV7-9 | NA | CASSEQQQGTEASF | TGTGCCAGCAGCGAACAGCAACAGGGCACTGAAGCTTCCTTT
NA | TRBJ1-1 | TRBV29-1 | NA | CSVEDLQGVEAFF | TGCAGCGTTGAAGATCTTCAGGGAGTTGAAGCTTTCTTT